Sequencing of this TCR beta chain was carried out in a study of cytomegalovirus exposure and HLA in healthy donors. The study, taken as a whole, reports: Sequencing depth roughly uniform across donors was assumed in presence/absence analyses.

As to this clone: Its target is not known.

In the PCR, 60 Vbeta and 13 Jbeta primers were used. Assay used: immunoSEQ multiplex PCR; TCRdb lists only in-frame clones, some missing. The profile shows approximately 160,000 clones, 77% of them singletons. The CDR3 is 15 residues long. Germline assignment: CDR1 KGHSH and CDR2 LQKENI. V was clipped by 3 bases and J by 0 bases, with 6 bases between them. This chain joins TRBV18 and TRBJ2-6, with unresolved D. The sample taken for sequencing was PBMCs. The sequence derives from a woman aged 30 to 39 in good health and CMV-seronegative. This chain's CDR3 is CASSPDSSGANVLTF. The CDR3 DNA reads as TGTGCCAGCTCACCCGACTCCTCTGGGGCCAACGTCCTGACTTTC.